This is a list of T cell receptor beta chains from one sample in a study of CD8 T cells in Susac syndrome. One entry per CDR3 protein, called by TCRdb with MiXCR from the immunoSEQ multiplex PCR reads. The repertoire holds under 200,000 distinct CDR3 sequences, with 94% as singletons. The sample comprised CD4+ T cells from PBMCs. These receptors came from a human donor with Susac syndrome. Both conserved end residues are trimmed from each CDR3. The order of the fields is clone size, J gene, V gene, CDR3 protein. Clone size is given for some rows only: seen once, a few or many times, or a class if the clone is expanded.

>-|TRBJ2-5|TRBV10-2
ASSGGRGRIEETQY
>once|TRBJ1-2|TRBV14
ASSHDDLSYRYT
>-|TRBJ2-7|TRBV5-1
ASSSLGQGNNEQY
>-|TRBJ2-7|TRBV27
ASSSTRGVMYEQY
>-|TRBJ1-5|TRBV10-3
AISEGAGQVPNQPQH
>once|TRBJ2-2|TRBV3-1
ASSQVLAGVPGELF
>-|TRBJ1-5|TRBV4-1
ASSQVRGGQPQH
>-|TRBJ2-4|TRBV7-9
ASGKGTSGNIQY
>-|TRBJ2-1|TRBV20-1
SAPLGQSYNEQF
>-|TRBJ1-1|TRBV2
ASSRSGTEAF
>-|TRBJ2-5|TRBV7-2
ASSLSRVQETQY
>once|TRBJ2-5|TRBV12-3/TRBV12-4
ASSQTEGETQY
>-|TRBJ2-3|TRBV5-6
ASSLGHLEGADTQY
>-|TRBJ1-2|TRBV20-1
SATNGQSYGYT
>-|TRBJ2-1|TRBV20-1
SAEGQAGYNEQF
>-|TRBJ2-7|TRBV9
ASSPERAEGEQY
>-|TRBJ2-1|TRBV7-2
ASSLVLAANEQF
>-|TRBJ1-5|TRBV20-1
SAAGEGSGNQPQH
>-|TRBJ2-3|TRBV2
ASRSDTDTQY
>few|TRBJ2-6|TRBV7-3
ASSPDGHSGANVLT
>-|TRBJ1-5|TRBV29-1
SVDGRNQPQH
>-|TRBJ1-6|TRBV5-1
ASSLDGQGRNSPLH
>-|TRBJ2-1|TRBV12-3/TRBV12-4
ASSRLGVNEQF
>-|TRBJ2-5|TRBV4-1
ASSRNEATQETQY
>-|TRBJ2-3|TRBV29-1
SADYRSTDTQY
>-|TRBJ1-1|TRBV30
AVERGRGHTEAF
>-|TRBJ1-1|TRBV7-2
ASSTWTGKTEAF
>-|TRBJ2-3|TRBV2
ASSGQTPDTQY
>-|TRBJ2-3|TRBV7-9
ASSLGSRGPSVWQY
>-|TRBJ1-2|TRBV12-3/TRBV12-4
ASRSNYGYT
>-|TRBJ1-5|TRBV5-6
ARVFDQPQH
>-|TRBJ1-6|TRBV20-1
SASRGRDSPLH
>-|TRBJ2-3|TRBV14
ASSPLGTLNTQY
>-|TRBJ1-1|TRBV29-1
SVGWGNTEAF
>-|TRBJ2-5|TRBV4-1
ASSQDGGWETQY
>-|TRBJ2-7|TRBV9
ASSPGQGSSYEQY
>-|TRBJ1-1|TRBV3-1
ASSPRAGENTEAF
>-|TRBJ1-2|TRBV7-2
ASSLGGQTNYGYT
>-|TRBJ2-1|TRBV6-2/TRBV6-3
ASSYPDTAYNEQF
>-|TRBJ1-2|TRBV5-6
ASSPRAGSNYGYT
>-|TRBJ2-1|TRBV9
ASSEATSGGLREQF
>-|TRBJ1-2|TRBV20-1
SATGENYGYT
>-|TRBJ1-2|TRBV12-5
ASGLVREQTVPNYGYT
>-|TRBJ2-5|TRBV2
ASSGIFLRGKQETQY
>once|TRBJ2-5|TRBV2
ASSENTGGEETQY
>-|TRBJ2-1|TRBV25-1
ASSEQAHEQF